The sequence of this T cell receptor (beta chain) was determined in a study of CDR3 diversity in severe acne. TCRdb re-analysed the PCR reads in MiXCR, keeping a single row per CDR3 protein. The table lists roughly 81,000 distinct CDR3 sequences, 48% of them singletons. The CDR3 loop spans 15 amino acids. Germline V gives CDR1 SGHNT, CDR2 YENEEA. The ends lost 2 bases at V and 3 bases at J; junction bases unmatched: 7. Points on this clonotype: A read error is likely, as this CDR3 ends without the conserved phenylalanine or tryptophan.

The V gene is TRBV11-3, the J gene TRBJ2-7; 7 bases line up with TRBD1. The receptor was isolated from a male donor in good health, serving as a control. Sequenced input: blood. The CDR3 coding sequence is TGTGCCAGCAGCTTACTGTGGGACAGCAGCTACGAGCAGTACCTC. Protein product: CASSLLWDSSYEQYL.